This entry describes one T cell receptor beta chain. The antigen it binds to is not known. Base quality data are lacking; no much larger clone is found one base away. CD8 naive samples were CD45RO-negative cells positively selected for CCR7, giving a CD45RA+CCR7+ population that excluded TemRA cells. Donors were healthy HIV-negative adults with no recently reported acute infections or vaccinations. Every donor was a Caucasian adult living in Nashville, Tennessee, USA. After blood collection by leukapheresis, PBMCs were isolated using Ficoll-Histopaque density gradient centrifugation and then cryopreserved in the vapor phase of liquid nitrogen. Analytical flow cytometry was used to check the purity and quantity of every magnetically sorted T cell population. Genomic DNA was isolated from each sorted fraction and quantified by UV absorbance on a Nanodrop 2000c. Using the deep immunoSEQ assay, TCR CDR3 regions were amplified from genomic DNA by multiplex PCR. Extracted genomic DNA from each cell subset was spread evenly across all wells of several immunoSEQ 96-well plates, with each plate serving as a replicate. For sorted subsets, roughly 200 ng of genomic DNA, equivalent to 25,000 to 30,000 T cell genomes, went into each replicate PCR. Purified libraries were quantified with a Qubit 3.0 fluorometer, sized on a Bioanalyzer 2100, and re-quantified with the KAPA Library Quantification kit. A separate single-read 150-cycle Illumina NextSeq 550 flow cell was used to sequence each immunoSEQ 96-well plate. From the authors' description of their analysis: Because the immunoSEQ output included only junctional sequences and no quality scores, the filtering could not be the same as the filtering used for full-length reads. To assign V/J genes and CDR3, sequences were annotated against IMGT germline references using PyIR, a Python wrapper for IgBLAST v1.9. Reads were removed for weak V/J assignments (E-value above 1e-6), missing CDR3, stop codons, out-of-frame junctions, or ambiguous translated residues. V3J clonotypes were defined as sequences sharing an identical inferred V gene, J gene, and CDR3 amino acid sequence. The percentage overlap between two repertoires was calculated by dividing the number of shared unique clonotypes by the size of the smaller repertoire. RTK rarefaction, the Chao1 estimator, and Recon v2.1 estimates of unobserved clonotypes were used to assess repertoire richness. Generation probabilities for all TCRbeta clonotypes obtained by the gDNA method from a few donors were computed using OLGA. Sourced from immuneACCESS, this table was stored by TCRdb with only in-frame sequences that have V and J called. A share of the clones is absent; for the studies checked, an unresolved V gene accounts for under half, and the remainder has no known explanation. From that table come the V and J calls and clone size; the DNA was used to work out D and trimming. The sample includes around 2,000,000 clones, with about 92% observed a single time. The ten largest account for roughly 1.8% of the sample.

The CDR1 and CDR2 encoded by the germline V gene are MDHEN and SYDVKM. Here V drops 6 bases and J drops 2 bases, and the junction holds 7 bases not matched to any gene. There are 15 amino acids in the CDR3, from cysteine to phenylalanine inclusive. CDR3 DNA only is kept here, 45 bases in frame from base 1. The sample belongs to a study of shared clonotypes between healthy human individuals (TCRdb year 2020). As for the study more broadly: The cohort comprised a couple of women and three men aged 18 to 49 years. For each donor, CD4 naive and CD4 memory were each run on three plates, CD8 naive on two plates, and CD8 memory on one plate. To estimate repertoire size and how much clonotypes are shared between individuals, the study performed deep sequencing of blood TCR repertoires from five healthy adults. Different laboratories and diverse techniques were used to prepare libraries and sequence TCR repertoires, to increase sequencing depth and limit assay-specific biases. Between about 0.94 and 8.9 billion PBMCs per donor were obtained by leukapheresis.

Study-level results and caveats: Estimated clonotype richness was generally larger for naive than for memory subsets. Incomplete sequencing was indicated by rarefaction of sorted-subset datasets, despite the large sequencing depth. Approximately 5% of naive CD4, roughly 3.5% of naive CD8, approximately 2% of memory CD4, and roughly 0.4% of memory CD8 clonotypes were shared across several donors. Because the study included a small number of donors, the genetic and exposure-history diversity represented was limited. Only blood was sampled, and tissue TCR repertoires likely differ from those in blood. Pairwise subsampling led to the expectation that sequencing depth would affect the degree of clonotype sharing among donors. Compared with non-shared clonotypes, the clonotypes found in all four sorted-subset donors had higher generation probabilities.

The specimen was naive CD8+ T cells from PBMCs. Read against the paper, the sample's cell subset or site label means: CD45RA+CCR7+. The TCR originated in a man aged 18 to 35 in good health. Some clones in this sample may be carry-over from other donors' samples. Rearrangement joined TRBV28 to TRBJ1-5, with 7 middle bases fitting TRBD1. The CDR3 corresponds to CASRERGQGNQPQHF. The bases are TGTGCCAGCAGGGAGAGGGGGCAAGGCAATCAGCCCCAGCATTTT.